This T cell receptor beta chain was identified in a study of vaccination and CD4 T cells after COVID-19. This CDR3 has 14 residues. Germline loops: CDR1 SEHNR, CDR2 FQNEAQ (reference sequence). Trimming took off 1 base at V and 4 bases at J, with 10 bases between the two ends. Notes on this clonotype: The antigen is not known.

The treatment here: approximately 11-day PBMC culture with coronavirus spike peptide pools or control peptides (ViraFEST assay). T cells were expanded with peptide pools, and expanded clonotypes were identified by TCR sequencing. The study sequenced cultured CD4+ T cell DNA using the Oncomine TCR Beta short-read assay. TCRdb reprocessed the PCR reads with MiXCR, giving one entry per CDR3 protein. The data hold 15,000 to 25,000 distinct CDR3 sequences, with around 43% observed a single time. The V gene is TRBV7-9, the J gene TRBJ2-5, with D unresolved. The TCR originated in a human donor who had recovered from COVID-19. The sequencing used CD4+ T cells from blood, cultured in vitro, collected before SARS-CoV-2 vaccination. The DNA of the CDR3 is TGTGCCAGCAGCTTAGTTACCAGCCCAGAGACCCAGTACTTC. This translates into CASSLVTSPETQYF.